The 28 T cell receptor beta chains listed next were all sequenced from one sample in a study of T cells after yellow fever vaccination. In TCRdb, the 5' RACE reads were re-called with MiXCR into one record per CDR3 protein. Altogether 300,000 or so distinct CDR3 sequences are present, approximately 8% being singletons, with the ten largest covering roughly 15%. Sequences were derived from PBMCs, sampled approximately 47 days after the first yellow fever vaccination. The source of these receptors is a man aged 18 to 29 who received the YFV17D yellow fever vaccine.

This clonotype showed up just a few times. V usage is TRBV4-1 and J usage is TRBJ2-7, with 10 bases lining up with TRBD1. The ends lost 0 bases at V and 2 bases at J; junction bases unmatched: 4. Germline CDR1 and CDR2: MGHRA and YSYEKL. The CDR3 spans 16 residues. The CDR3 loop reads CASSQESGTGAYEQYF. CDR3 coding DNA: TGCGCCAGCAGCCAAGAGTCCGGGACAGGGGCCTACGAGCAGTACTTC.

This clonotype was found a few times. V is TRBV7-2 and J is TRBJ1-1; 7 nucleotides agree with TRBD1. The germline V gene has CDR1 SGHTA and CDR2 FQGNSA. V dropped 1 base and J dropped 11; count of bases not matched to a gene: 7. This CDR3 is 13 amino acids long. CDR3 sequence reads: CASSLEGGRGAFF. CDR3 nucleotides: TGTGCCAGCAGCTTAGAAGGGGGCCGGGGCGCTTTCTTT.

This clonotype was recorded a few times. The rearrangement uses TRBV11-1 and TRBJ2-2; 7 nucleotides match TRBD1. The CDR3 is 16 residues long. Trimming at V came to 5 bases and at J to 4 bases, leaving 10 bases not matched to a gene. Germline assignment: CDR1 SGHAT and CDR2 FQDESV (reference sequence). This chain's CDR3 is CASSHRTGLGTGELFF. The CDR3 DNA reads TGTGCCAGCAGCCACCGGACAGGACTGGGCACCGGGGAGCTGTTTTTT.

The V and J genes are TRBV18 and TRBJ2-1; TRBD2 agrees at 14 bases. After removal of 4 bases from V and 5 bases from J, the junction contained 4 bases not matched to a gene. The CDR3 totals 16 residues. CDR1 and CDR2 from the germline V gene are KGHSH and LQKENI. CDR3 DNA sequence: TGTGCCAGCTCACTCCTGACTAGCGGGGGGGACAATGAGCAGTTCTTC. Translating it yields CASSLLTSGGDNEQFF. The variable domain in full, with the rest retrieved from reference TRBV18 and TRBJ2-1, is NAGVMQNPRHLVRRRGQEARLRCSPMKGHSHVYWYRQLPEEGLKFMVYLQKENIIDESGMPKERFSAEFPKEGPSILRIQQVVRGDSAAYFCASSLLTSGGDNEQFFGPGTRLTVL.

The chain couples TRBV14 to TRBJ2-7; tentatively, D is TRBD1 (5 bases). The length of the CDR3 is 13 residues. The V and J ends lost 7 bases and 5 bases respectively, with 15 bases between them. Germline assignment: CDR1 SGHDN and CDR2 FVKESK. The CDR3 nucleotides are TGTGCCAGCACACAGGCCGCCAGGGACGAGCAGTACTTC. Its translation is CASTQAARDEQYF.

Concerning this clonotype itself: At one end, the junction sequence differs from germline, possibly due to a read error. J is TRBJ1-1 and V is TRBV2, with D perhaps matching TRBD1 (6 bases). This CDR3 comprises 14 residues. Looked up from germline, CDR1 is SNHLY and CDR2 is FYNNEI. For the CDR3, the DNA is TGTGCGAGCAGGGGAGGGAGCATGAACACTGAAGCTTTCTTT. It codes for CASRGGSMNTEAFF.

The sample holds many counts of this clonotype. The V call is TRBV6-5, the J call TRBJ1-4; TRBD1 is a possible D gene (5 bases). This CDR3 has 12 amino acids. Trimming shortened V by 8 bases and J by 7 bases, and 11 bases separated the two germline ends. Germline assignment: CDR1 MNHEY and CDR2 SVGAGI. CDR3 protein: CASRDCSEKLFF. CDR3 DNA: TGTGCCAGCCGGGACTGTTCTGAAAAACTGTTTTTT.

This clonotype was seen more than once but under ten times. V gene TRBV4-3 combines with J gene TRBJ2-1; no clear D. CDR1 LGHNA and CDR2 YSLEER come from the germline V gene. V was cut by 0 bases and J by 3 bases, with 6 bases left in between. This CDR3 has 14 residues. The CDR3 coding sequence is TGCGCCAGCAGCCAAGACGTCAACTACAATGAGCAGTTCTTC. It encodes CASSQDVNYNEQFF.

V gene TRBV7-2 combines with J gene TRBJ2-3; 8 bases line up with TRBD2. V dropped 2 bases and J dropped 5; count of bases not matched to a gene: 9. Germline CDR1 is SGHTA and CDR2 is FQGNSA. This CDR3 spans 16 amino acids. CDR3 sequence (DNA): TGTGCCAGCAGCTTATGGGGACTAGTTCCCGGAGATACGCAGTATTTT. Translating gives CASSLWGLVPGDTQYF.

Ten or more counts support this clonotype. The rearrangement joins TRBV5-8 to TRBJ1-1; D remains unclear. The CDR3 has 16 amino acids. Deletions cut 6 bases from V and 5 bases from J, with 23 bases between. CDR1 is SGHTS, CDR2 YDEGEE, per germline. The CDR3 DNA is TGTGCCAGCACCTTCCTAAGCCCTACGCCCGGGACTGAAGCTTTCTTT. Its translation: CASTFLSPTPGTEAFF.

This clonotype was seen at least ten times. The rearrangement uses TRBV18 and TRBJ1-2, with 9 positions matching TRBD1. CDR3 length equals 14 residues. Germline assignment: CDR1 KGHSH and CDR2 LQKENI. V gave up 2 bases and J gave up 8 bases; unmatched junction bases: 6. The CDR3 nucleotides read TGTGCCAGCTCACCAGAGGGACAGGGTTCGGGCTACACCTTC. Amino acid sequence: CASSPEGQGSGYTF.

The chain has TRBV19 and TRBJ1-5, with D perhaps matching TRBD1 (5 bases). CDR1 is LNHDA and CDR2 is SQIVND in the germline V gene (reference sequence). The V gene lost 7 bases and the J gene lost 4 bases, with 20 bases spanning the gap. The CDR3 is 16 amino acids. The CDR3 region is CASTLNGGERNQPQHF. DNA of the CDR3: TGTGCCAGTACCCTAAATGGAGGGGAGAGGAATCAGCCCCAGCATTTT.

This clonotype was picked up many times. The junction differs from germline at one of its ends, possibly a read error. CDR3 amino acids: CASSGSGLDGNF. In nucleotides, the CDR3 is TGTGCCAGCAGCGGGTCAGGGCTAGATGGTAACTTC. The chain links TRBV5-5 to TRBJ2-4; tentative D call: TRBD1 (5 bases). CDR1 is SGHKS and CDR2 is YYEKEE in the germline V gene (reference sequence). The CDR3 totals 12 residues.

This clonotype occurred a few times. The genes are TRBV11-1 and TRBJ1-1; D perhaps matches TRBD1 (5 bases). The germline V and J ends were trimmed by 4 bases and 1 base, with 22 bases remaining between them. Germline CDR1 is SGHAT and CDR2 is FQDESV (reference sequence). This CDR3 has 18 amino acids. Written as DNA, the CDR3 is TGTGCCAGCAGCTCACAAAAGGGATACCAGGGCGCGAACACTGAAGCTTTCTTT. Amino acid sequence: CASSSQKGYQGANTEAFF. Drawing the rest from reference TRBV11-1 and TRBJ1-1, the complete variable domain is EAEVAQSPRYKITEKSQAVAFWCDPISGHATLYWYRQILGQGPELLVQFQDESVVDDSQLPKDRFSAERLKGVDSTLKIQPAELGDSAMYLCASSSQKGYQGANTEAFFGQGTRLTVV.

The V gene is TRBV10-3, the J gene TRBJ1-5, with D possibly being TRBD1 (5 bases). The V end lost 4 bases, the J end lost 5 bases, and 9 bases lay between the germline ends. Germline V gene data show CDR1 as ENHRY and CDR2 as SYGVKD. CDR3 length: 13 amino acids. CDR3 region: CAISVEGDQPQHF. The DNA for the CDR3 is TGTGCCATCAGTGTAGAAGGGGATCAGCCCCAGCATTTT.

This clonotype showed up just a few times. The J gene is TRBJ1-5, the V gene TRBV19; 9 nucleotides align to TRBD1. V lost 3 bases to trimming and J lost 2 bases; unmatched junction nucleotides: 8. This CDR3 region has 17 residues. CDR1 and CDR2 (germline): LNHDA, SQIVND (reference sequence). The CDR3 loop is CASSITPQGAGNQPQHF. CDR3 nucleotides: TGTGCCAGTAGTATTACTCCACAGGGGGCTGGCAATCAGCCCCAGCATTTT.

This clonotype has only a few counts. This rearrangement joins TRBV5-6 to TRBJ1-5; D possibly corresponds to TRBD1 (6 bases). This CDR3 has 14 amino acids. V was clipped by 4 bases and J by 3 bases, with 11 bases between them. Looked up from germline, CDR1 is SGHDT and CDR2 is YYEEEE. CDR3 in DNA: TGTGCCAGCAGCGGCCGGGACACCAATCAGCCCCAGCATTTT. Translated, it gives CASSGRDTNQPQHF.

This chain links TRBV12-3 or TRBV12-4 with TRBJ1-2; D possibly corresponds to TRBD1 (6 bases). This CDR3 is built from 14 residues. V was shortened by 3 bases and J by 6 bases, with 14 bases between the two germline ends. CDR3 in amino acids: CASSLWTDANGYTF. DNA of the CDR3: TGTGCCAGCAGTTTGTGGACAGACGCCAATGGCTACACCTTC.

This chain links TRBV7-6 with TRBJ1-2; the match to TRBD1 covers 7 bases. Trimming cost V 5 bases and J 10 bases; bases outside gene matches: 13. CDR3 length: 14 amino acids. Germline V gives CDR1 SGHVS, CDR2 FNYEAQ. This CDR3 is CASSLRQGKRDYTF. In DNA, the CDR3 is TGTGCCAGCAGCCTCCGACAGGGTAAAAGGGACTACACCTTC.

This clonotype appeared a few times. This chain connects TRBV20-1 to TRBJ1-2, with TRBD1 matching 7 bases. The CDR3 totals 12 residues. The germline gives CDR1 DFQATT, CDR2 SNEGSKA (reference sequence). The V gene end was trimmed by 6 bases and the J gene end by 4 bases; junction bases not matched to a gene: 5. The CDR3 here is CSAWTGAYGYTF. The CDR3 DNA sequence: TGCAGTGCCTGGACAGGCGCCTATGGCTACACCTTC.

This clonotype was counted between two and nine times. The chain has TRBV20-1 and TRBJ2-3; either TRBD1 or TRBD2 may supply D (5 bases each). This CDR3 spans 16 amino acids. V was shortened by 6 bases and J by 5 bases, with 24 bases between the two germline ends. Germline V gene sequence: CDR1 DFQATT, CDR2 SNEGSKA (reference sequence). The CDR3 region has the DNA TGCAGTGCCAAGGGGCCCAGCCAAAGGGACCTAGATACGCAGTATTTT. Translation gives CSAKGPSQRDLDTQYF.

The CDR3 coding sequence is TGCGCCAGCCACGCCTCTGGGGGGACCACTGAAGCTTTCTTT. Protein product: CASHASGGTTEAFF. The rearrangement uses TRBV5-1 and TRBJ1-1; D is possibly TRBD1 (5 bases). The V gene lost 7 bases and the J gene lost 4 bases, with 17 bases spanning the gap. The length of the CDR3 is 14 residues. CDR1 is SGHRS and CDR2 is YFSETQ in the germline V gene.

The rearrangement uses TRBV7-9 and TRBJ2-3; no definite D call. The V end lost 5 bases, the J end lost 2 bases, and 20 bases lay between the germline ends. The germline gives CDR1 SEHNR, CDR2 FQNEAQ (reference sequence). The CDR3 sequence is 17 residues long. The CDR3 sequence is CASSPPSTGPDTDTQYF. In nucleotides, the CDR3 is TGTGCCAGCAGCCCCCCGTCCACCGGGCCTGACACAGATACGCAGTATTTT.

This clonotype appeared a few times. The V call is TRBV20-1, the J call TRBJ2-7, with D unresolved. CDR1 and CDR2 (germline): DFQATT, SNEGSKA (reference sequence). This CDR3 is built from 13 residues. V lost 2 bases to trimming and J lost 0 bases, with 8 bases between them. The CDR3 loop is CSARQVSSYEQYV. The CDR3, as DNA: TGCAGTGCTAGACAGGTTTCCTCCTACGAGCAGTACGTC.

The V and J genes are TRBV12-3 or TRBV12-4 and TRBJ1-2, with D perhaps matching TRBD1 (5 bases). CDR3 length equals 15 residues. V lost 2 bases and J 7 bases, leaving 17 bases between the germline ends. The CDR3 sequence is CASSLSLVTAIGYTF. The CDR3 DNA reads as TGTGCCAGCAGTTTAAGCTTGGTGACAGCAATTGGCTACACCTTC.

This chain's CDR3 is CASSQQVYSNQPQHF. The CDR3 coding sequence is TGCGCCAGCAGCCAACAGGTATACAGCAATCAGCCCCAGCATTTT. This chain connects TRBV4-3 to TRBJ1-5; D is ambiguous. Trimming shortened V by 2 bases and J by 1 base, and 9 bases separated the two germline ends. This CDR3 region has 15 residues. The germline V gene has CDR1 LGHNA and CDR2 YSLEER.

A few counts support this clonotype. CDR3 in DNA: TGCGCCAGCAGTGATACGCGGTTTGGCAATCAGCCCCAGCATTTT. As protein: CASSDTRFGNQPQHF. The chain combines TRBV10-2 with TRBJ1-5; D is uncertain. Germline CDR1 WSHSY, CDR2 SAAADI. The CDR3 is 15 residues long. The V and J ends lost 3 bases and 2 bases respectively, with 11 bases between them.

This clonotype was seen at least ten times. V usage is TRBV12-3 or TRBV12-4 and J usage is TRBJ2-1, with D possibly matching TRBD1 (5 bases). The V end was cut by 1 base, the J end by 9 bases, with 7 bases between. The CDR3 extends over 12 amino acids. The CDR3 reads CASSLGRGEQFF. CDR3 DNA: TGTGCCAGCAGTTTAGGAAGGGGTGAGCAGTTCTTC.